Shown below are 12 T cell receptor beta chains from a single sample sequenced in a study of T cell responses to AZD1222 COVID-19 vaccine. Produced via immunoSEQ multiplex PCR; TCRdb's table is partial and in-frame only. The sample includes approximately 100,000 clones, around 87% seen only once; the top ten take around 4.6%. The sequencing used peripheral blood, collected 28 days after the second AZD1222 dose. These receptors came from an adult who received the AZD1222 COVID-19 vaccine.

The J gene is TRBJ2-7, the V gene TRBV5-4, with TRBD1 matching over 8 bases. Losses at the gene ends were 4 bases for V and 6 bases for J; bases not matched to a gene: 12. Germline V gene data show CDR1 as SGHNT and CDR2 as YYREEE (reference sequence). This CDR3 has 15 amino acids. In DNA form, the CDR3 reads TGTGCCAGCAGCCGTTCCGGGACAGGAGGTGGCGAGCAGTACTTC. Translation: CASSRSGTGGGEQYF.

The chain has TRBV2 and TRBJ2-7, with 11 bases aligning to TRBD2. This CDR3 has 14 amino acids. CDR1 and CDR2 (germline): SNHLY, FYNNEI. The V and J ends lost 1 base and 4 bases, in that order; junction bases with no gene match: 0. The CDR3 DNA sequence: TGTGCCAGCAGTGAAGGACTAGCGGGATACGAGCAGTACTTC. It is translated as CASSEGLAGYEQYF.

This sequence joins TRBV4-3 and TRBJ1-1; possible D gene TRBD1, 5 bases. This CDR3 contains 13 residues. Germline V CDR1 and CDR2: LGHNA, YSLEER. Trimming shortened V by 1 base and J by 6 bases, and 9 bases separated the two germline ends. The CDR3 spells CASSQVRGAEAFF. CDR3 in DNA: TGCGCCAGCAGCCAAGTTAGAGGGGCTGAAGCTTTCTTT.

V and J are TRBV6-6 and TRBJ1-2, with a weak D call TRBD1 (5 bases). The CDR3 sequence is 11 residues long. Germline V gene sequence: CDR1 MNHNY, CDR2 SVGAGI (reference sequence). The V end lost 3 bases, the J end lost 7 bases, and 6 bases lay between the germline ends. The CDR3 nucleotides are TGTGCCAGCAGTTATCAGGGTGGCTACACCTTC. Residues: CASSYQGGYTF.

This chain's CDR3 is CASSPVGDNQPQHF. The CDR3 DNA reads TGTGCCAGCTCACCAGTGGGGGACAATCAGCCCCAGCATTTT. The chain recombines TRBV18 with TRBJ1-5; D perhaps matches TRBD1 (5 bases). Germline V gene data show CDR1 as KGHSH and CDR2 as LQKENI. CDR3 length equals 14 residues. Trimming cost V 2 bases and J 3 bases, with 8 bases left between them.

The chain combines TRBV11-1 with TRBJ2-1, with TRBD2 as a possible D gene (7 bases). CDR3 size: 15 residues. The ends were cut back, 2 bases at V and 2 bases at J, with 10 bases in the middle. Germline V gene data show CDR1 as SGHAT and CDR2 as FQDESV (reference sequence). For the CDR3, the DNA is TGTGCCAGCAGCTTATTGCGGGGGCCCTACAATGAGCAGTTCTTC. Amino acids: CASSLLRGPYNEQFF.

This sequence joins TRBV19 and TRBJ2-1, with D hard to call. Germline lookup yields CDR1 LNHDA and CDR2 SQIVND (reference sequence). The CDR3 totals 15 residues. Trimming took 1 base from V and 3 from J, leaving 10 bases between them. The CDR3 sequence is CASSIGPGLYNEQFF. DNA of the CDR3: TGTGCCAGTAGTATAGGGCCGGGCCTCTACAATGAGCAGTTCTTC.

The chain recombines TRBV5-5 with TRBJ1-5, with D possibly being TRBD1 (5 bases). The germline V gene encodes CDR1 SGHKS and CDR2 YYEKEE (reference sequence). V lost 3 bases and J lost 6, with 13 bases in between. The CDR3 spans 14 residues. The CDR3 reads CASSSGTVGQPQHF. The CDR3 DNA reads TGTGCCAGCAGCTCTGGGACGGTGGGTCAGCCCCAGCATTTT.

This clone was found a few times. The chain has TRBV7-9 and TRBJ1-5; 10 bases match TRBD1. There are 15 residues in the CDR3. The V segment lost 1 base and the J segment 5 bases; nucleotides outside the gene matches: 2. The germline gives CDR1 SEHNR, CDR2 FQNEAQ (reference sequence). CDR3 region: CASSLGGTGDQPQHF. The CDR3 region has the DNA TGTGCCAGCAGCTTAGGCGGGACAGGGGATCAGCCCCAGCATTTT.

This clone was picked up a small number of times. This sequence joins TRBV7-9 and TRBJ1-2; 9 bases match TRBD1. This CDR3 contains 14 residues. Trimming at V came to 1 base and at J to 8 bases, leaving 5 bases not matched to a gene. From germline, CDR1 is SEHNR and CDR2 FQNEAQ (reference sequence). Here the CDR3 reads CASSLVGTGHGYTF. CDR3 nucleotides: TGTGCCAGCAGCTTAGTGGGGACAGGGCACGGCTACACCTTC.

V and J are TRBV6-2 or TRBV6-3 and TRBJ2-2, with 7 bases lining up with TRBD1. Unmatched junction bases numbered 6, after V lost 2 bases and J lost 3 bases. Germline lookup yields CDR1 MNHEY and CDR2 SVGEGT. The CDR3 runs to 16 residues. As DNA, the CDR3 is TGTGCCAGCAGTTACGCAGCAGGGGGACACACCGGGGAGCTGTTTTTT. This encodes CASSYAAGGHTGELFF.

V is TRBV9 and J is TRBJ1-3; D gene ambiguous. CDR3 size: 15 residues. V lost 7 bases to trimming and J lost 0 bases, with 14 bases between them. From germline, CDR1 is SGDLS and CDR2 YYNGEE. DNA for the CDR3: TGTGCCAGCGGCCCCAGTGGGAACTCTGGAAACACCATATATTTT. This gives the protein CASGPSGNSGNTIYF.